This T cell receptor (beta chain) was recorded in a study of blood T cell repertoires in COVID-19. Overall study: The United States, Italy and Spain provided the acute and convalescent COVID-19 samples. T cells, B-cell-depleted T cells, or PBMCs provided the cDNA or gDNA that served as material.

CDR1 is SGHNT, CDR2 YYREEE, per germline (reference sequence). Trimming left V 5 bases short and J 4 bases short, with 11 bases between. The CDR3 consists of 13 residues. Original data processing: For nucleated cells, counts were estimated from reference gene primer amplification. Method: immunoSEQ multiplex PCR; TCRdb's copy keeps in-frame clones and lacks some. V and J calls and clone size are copied from that table; D and trimming were computed from the DNA. Of about 140,000 clones listed, around 86% are singletons. V usage is TRBV5-4 and J usage is TRBJ2-3; no reliable D call. This receptor was obtained from a human donor in a cohort sampled during active COVID-19. The material sequenced was peripheral blood. The CDR3 DNA sequence: TGTGCCAGCAGTCCCTTCGTCGCAGATACGCAGTATTTT. Protein sequence: CASSPFVADTQYF.